This T cell receptor (beta chain) was recovered during a study of stem cell transplantation in POMP-related autoinflammatory disease. Study summary: Before transplant: CD4+ naive skewing, low CD8+ proportions, reduced cytokine secretion. Study-wide results and limits: In PRAID patients, the number of distinct TRB V-J gene pairings was restricted.

Data came from immunoSEQ multiplex PCR; TCRdb stores just in-frame clones and leaves some out. Of 9,500 to 10,000 clones detected, 79% appear once; the ten largest clones hold 4.6%. A note on this clone: Its cognate antigen is unknown.

The germline V gene has CDR1 ENHRY and CDR2 SYGVKD. J gave up 8 bases and V 4 bases, and 12 bases lay outside the gene matches. The CDR3 sequence is 17 residues long. The source of this sequence is a human patient with POMP-related autoinflammation and immune dysregulation (PRAID). T cells may partly derive from the graft donor. The V call is TRBV10-3, the J call TRBJ2-1; 12 positions agree with TRBD2. The sequencing here drew on CD4+ T cells from PBMCs, taken after stem cell transplantation. The CDR3 loop reads CAISVALAGGPGDEQFF. The CDR3 nucleotides read TGTGCCATCAGTGTGGCTCTAGCGGGAGGGCCAGGGGATGAGCAGTTCTTC.